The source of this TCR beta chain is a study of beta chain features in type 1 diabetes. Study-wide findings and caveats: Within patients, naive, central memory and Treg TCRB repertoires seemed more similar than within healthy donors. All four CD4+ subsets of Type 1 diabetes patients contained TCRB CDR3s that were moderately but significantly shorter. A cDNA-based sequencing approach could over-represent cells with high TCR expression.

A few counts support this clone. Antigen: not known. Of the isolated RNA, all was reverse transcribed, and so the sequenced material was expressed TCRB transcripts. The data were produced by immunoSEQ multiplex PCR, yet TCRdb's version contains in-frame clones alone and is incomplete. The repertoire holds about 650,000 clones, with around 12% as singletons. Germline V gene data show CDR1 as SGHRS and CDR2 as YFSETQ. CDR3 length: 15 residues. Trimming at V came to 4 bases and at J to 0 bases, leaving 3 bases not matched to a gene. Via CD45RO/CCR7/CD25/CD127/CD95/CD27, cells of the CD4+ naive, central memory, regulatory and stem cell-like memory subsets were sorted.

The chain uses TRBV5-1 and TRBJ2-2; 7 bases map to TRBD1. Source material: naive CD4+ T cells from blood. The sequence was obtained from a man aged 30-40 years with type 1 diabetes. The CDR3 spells CASSTGQPNTGELFF. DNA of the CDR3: TGCGCCAGCAGCACGGGACAGCCGAACACCGGGGAGCTGTTTTTT.